This entry lists 11 T cell receptor beta chains sequenced from one sample in a study of blood T cell repertoires in COVID-19. Assay: immunoSEQ multiplex PCR; the TCRdb copy retains only in-frame clones and omits some. Here the sample spans approximately 140,000 clones, 85% to 90% being singletons. Source material: peripheral blood. These receptors came from an older woman with acute or convalescent COVID-19.

A note on this clone: Germline and junction disagree at one end, which may indicate a read error. V usage is TRBV24-1 and J usage is TRBJ1-1, with 8 bases identical to TRBD1. The CDR3 totals 16 residues. Germline V lookup: CDR1 KGHDR, CDR2 SFDVKD. CDR3 loop: CATSGRGRKDNIEAFF. In nucleotides, the CDR3 is TGTGCCACCAGTGGCAGGGGGCGCAAGGATAACATTGAAGCTTTCTTT.

The V call is TRBV19, the J call TRBJ1-2; D not certain. The V end was cut by 3 bases, the J end by 8 bases, with 10 bases between. Germline CDR1 and CDR2: LNHDA and SQIVND (reference sequence). The CDR3 is made up of 12 amino acids. The CDR3 region has the DNA TGTGCCAGTAGTATCCTCTTCTACGGCTACACCTTC. This gives the protein CASSILFYGYTF.

J is TRBJ1-1 and V is TRBV5-1; no clear D. Germline loops: CDR1 SGHRS, CDR2 YFSETQ. V was cut by 4 bases and J by 3 bases, with 16 bases left in between. The CDR3 contains 15 residues. CDR3 region: CASSVDLPGDTEAFF. CDR3 sequence (DNA): TGCGCCAGCAGCGTAGACCTTCCCGGGGACACTGAAGCTTTCTTT.

The genes are TRBV5-4 and TRBJ2-7, with 9 positions matching TRBD2. J lost 5 bases, V lost 4 bases, and 13 bases had no gene match. The CDR3 extends over 16 amino acids. Germline V lookup: CDR1 SGHNT, CDR2 YYREEE (reference sequence). The CDR3: CASSRRLSGGGDEQYF. The CDR3 nucleotides read TGTGCCAGCAGCCGCCGACTTAGCGGGGGAGGAGACGAGCAGTACTTC. The whole variable domain, filled in from reference TRBV5-4 and TRBJ2-7, reads ETGVTQSPTHLIKTRGQQVTLRCSSQSGHNTVSWYQQALGQGPQFIFQYYREEENGRGNFPPRFSGLQFPNYSSELNVNALELDDSALYLCASSRRLSGGGDEQYFGPGTRLTVT.

The chain carries TRBV18 and TRBJ2-2, with D uncertain. The CDR3 consists of 12 residues. V was clipped by 6 bases and J by 5 bases, with 7 bases between them. Germline V gene lookup returns CDR1 KGHSH and CDR2 LQKENI. CDR3 DNA: TGTGCCAGCTCGTCAGTTACCGGGGAGCTGTTTTTT. Residues: CASSSVTGELFF.

The chain uses TRBV5-1 and TRBJ1-4, with TRBD1 identical over 11 bases. This CDR3 comprises 15 residues. Germline V gives CDR1 SGHRS, CDR2 YFSETQ. The V gene end was trimmed by 4 bases and the J gene end by 8 bases; junction bases not matched to a gene: 7. The CDR3 reads CASSGGQGVGEKLFF. The CDR3 DNA is TGCGCCAGCAGCGGGGGACAGGGGGTTGGAGAAAAACTGTTTTTT.

V and J are TRBV6-5 and TRBJ2-2, with D possibly TRBD1 on 5 matching bases. This CDR3 comprises 14 residues. Trimming removed 5 bases from V and 3 bases from J, with 10 bases in between. Germline V gene data show CDR1 as MNHEY and CDR2 as SVGAGI. The CDR3: CASSIGVYTGELFF. The CDR3 nucleotides are TGTGCCAGCAGTATAGGGGTTTACACCGGGGAGCTGTTTTTT.

J is TRBJ2-1 and V is TRBV4-1; 10 bases are a match to TRBD2. The CDR3 runs to 15 residues. Germline CDR1 is MGHRA and CDR2 is YSYEKL. V lost 1 base, J lost 15 bases, and 12 bases stayed unmatched. The CDR3 DNA reads TGCGCCAGCAGCCAAGTTAGCGGGGGGCCTTCCCAGCGGTTCTTC. It specifies CASSQVSGGPSQRFF.

V and J are TRBV7-9 and TRBJ1-3; 9 bases align to TRBD1. Germline V gives CDR1 SEHNR, CDR2 FQNEAQ (reference sequence). The CDR3 has 15 amino acids. J was trimmed by 0 bases and V by 5 bases; bases with no gene match: 2. DNA for the CDR3: TGTGCCAGCAGCGCGGACAGGGGCTCTGGAAACACCATATATTTT. Its translation is CASSADRGSGNTIYF. The whole variable domain, remainder taken from reference TRBV7-9 and TRBJ1-3, is DTGVSQNPRHKITKRGQNVTFRCDPISEHNRLYWYRQTLGQGPEFLTYFQNEAQLEKSRLLSDRFSAERPKGSFSTLEIQRTEQGDSAMYLCASSADRGSGNTIYFGEGSWLTVV.

V gene TRBV30 combines with J gene TRBJ2-7; TRBD1 aligns across 9 bases. The CDR3 covers 13 residues. From germline, CDR1 is GTSNPN and CDR2 SVGIG (reference sequence). The V and J ends lost 5 bases and 5 bases, in that order; junction bases with no gene match: 7. In DNA, the CDR3 is TGTGCCTGGTCCGGGACAGGGTTTAACGAGCAGTACTTC. The encoded protein is CAWSGTGFNEQYF.

CDR3 coding DNA: TGTGCCAGCAGTGAATACGGTGAAGCTTTCTTT. Translating it yields CASSEYGEAFF. The J gene is TRBJ1-1, the V gene TRBV25-1; D remains unclear. Between the trimmed V and J ends, which lost 0 bases and 7 bases, there was a span of 3 bases. The germline gives CDR1 MGHDK, CDR2 SYGVNS. This CDR3 is built from 11 residues.